This TCR beta chain was sequenced during a study of T cell repertoires in cytomegalovirus infection. Study overall: Through public TCR beta signatures, both CMV infection and matching HLA type were indicated.

Findings and limits, study-wide: The cumulative frequency of public TCR beta families identified carriers of CMV plus the relevant HLA.

This clonotype was counted at least ten times. What it recognizes is unknown. TCRdb reanalysed the reads using MiXCR and keeps one entry per CDR3 protein. The sample consists of about 110,000 distinct CDR3 sequences, 30% of them appearing once. The TCR was taken from a human donor in good health (CMV status not recorded). Some clones in this sample may be carry-over from other donors' samples. This specimen consisted of CD8+ T cells from cultured PBMCs, obtained from culture after CMV antigen stimulation.

This CDR3 is CASSEVGAPQARTDTQYF. The CDR3, as DNA: TGTGCCAGCAGTGAAGTGGGGGCACCACAGGCCCGCACAGATACGCAGTATTTT. This chain connects TRBV6-1 to TRBJ2-3; tentative D call: TRBD1 (6 bases). The ends were cut back, 1 base at V and 1 base at J, with 18 bases in the middle. From germline, CDR1 is MNHNS and CDR2 SASEGT. This CDR3 contains 18 residues.